This T cell receptor beta chain was captured in a study of vaccination and CD4 T cells after COVID-19. Overall study: Participants received two doses of either BNT162b2 or mRNA-1273 vaccine. Cells were stimulated with overlapping spike peptides from SARS-CoV-2, HCoV-NL63, HCoV-OC43 and HCoV-229E.

Trimming took 5 bases from V and 1 from J; bases not matched to a gene: 18. There are 21 residues in the CDR3. CDR1 is MDHEN, CDR2 SYDVKM, per germline. Sequence data for DNA of cultured CD4+ T cells were generated by the Oncomine TCR Beta short-read assay. MiXCR, run by TCRdb on the PCR reads, gives a single entry per CDR3 protein. The table lists approximately 16,000 distinct CDR3 sequences, about 35% of them singletons. This sample's treatment: approximately nine-day PBMC culture with coronavirus spike peptide pools or control peptides (ViraFEST assay). A word on this clonotype: The antigen is not known.

The source material was cultured CD4+ T cells from blood. The TCR was taken from a human donor with COVID-19. The chain uses TRBV28 and TRBJ2-6, with 9 bases that match TRBD2. The CDR3 spells CASSPRGGVGRGSSGANVLTF. CDR3 bases: TGTGCCAGCAGTCCGCGGGGGGGGGTAGGCAGGGGCTCTTCTGGGGCCAACGTCCTGACTTTC.